The TCR beta chain under discussion was sequenced for a study of long-term antiretroviral therapy in people with HIV. Survey-level resolution applied to immunoSEQ assay v3.0. Generated by immunoSEQ multiplex PCR, the TCRdb table keeps only in-frame clones and is missing some. The top ten hold around a tenth of the sample, which has about 19,000 clones, about 80% seen once. The specimen comprised unsorted PBMCs, sampled 0.2 years after starting antiretroviral therapy. This receptor was taken from a woman aged 40 to 49 with HIV.

CDR3 nucleotide sequence: TGTGCCAGCAGCCCCCAGAGGGGGACTAGCACAGATACGCAGTATTTT. This codes for CASSPQRGTSTDTQYF. This sequence joins TRBV7-2 and TRBJ2-3; D may be TRBD1 or TRBD2 (6 bases each). V lost 5 bases and J 0 bases, leaving 15 bases between the germline ends. This CDR3 has 16 amino acids. CDR1 SGHTA and CDR2 FQGNSA come from the germline V gene.